Given below is one TCR beta chain in context. Its antigen is as yet unknown. Germline CDR1 and CDR2: MDHEN and SYDVKM. V was cut by 6 bases and J by 4 bases, with 16 bases left in between. The CDR3 is 16 residues long. Assay: immunoSEQ multiplex PCR; the TCRdb copy retains only in-frame clones and omits some. The table lists 1.6 million or so clones, around 95% of them singletons. These data belong to a study of shared clonotypes between healthy human individuals. Points from the study as a whole: As a rule, naive subsets had a larger estimated richness than memory subsets. Compared with clonotypes that all four donors shared, non-shared clonotypes had lower generation probabilities.

The V and J genes are TRBV28 and TRBJ2-6; maybe TRBD1 (5 bases). This receptor was obtained from a man aged 25-45 years in good health. Source material: naive CD4+ T cells sorted from blood. Subset reported: CD45RA+ positively selected. The CDR3 sequence is CASSLPPGNGANVLTF. For the CDR3, the DNA is TGTGCCAGCAGCCTCCCCCCAGGGAACGGGGCCAACGTCCTGACTTTC.